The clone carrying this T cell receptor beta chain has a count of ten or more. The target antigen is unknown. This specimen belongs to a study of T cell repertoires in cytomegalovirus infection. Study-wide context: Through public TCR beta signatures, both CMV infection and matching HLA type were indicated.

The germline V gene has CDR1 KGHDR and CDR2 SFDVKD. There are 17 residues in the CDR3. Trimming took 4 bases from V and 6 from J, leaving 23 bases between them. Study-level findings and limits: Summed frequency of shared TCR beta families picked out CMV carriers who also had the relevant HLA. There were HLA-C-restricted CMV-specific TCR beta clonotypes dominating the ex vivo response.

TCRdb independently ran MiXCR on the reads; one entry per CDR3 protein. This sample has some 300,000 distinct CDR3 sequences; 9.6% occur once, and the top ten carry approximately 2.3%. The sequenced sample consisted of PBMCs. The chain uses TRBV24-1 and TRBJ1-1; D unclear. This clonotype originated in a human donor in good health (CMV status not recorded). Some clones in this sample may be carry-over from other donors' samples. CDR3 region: CATSDPHLDVGLAEAFF. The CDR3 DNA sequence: TGTGCCACCAGTGACCCTCACCTTGACGTCGGTCTGGCTGAAGCTTTCTTT.